Presented here are 12 T cell receptor beta chains from one specimen sequenced in a study of blood T cell repertoires in COVID-19. Method: immunoSEQ multiplex PCR; TCRdb's copy keeps in-frame clones and lacks some. The data hold more than 350,000 clones, with 70% to 90% observed a single time. The specimen was peripheral blood. The receptors originated from a woman aged 25-40 years with COVID-19, enrolled during active disease.

CDR3 in amino acids: CASSLALIIAGATDTQYF. CDR3 bases: TGTGCCAGCAGCTTAGCGCTAATTATAGCGGGGGCCACAGATACGCAGTATTTT. This chain uses TRBV7-2 with TRBJ2-3; 9 bases map to TRBD2. The CDR3 is made up of 18 amino acids. The trim removed 0 bases at V and 2 bases at J, leaving 9 bases unmatched. The germline V gene encodes CDR1 SGHTA and CDR2 FQGNSA.

This clone was detected only once. This specimen includes other DNA sequences encoding the same CDR3. The rearrangement joins TRBV29-1 to TRBJ1-2, with D unresolved. Germline V gene data show CDR1 as SQVTM and CDR2 as ANQGSEA. Trimming pared 1 base from V and 5 bases from J, leaving 5 bases between. The CDR3 is 11 residues long. The CDR3 sequence: CSVEGGYGYTF. Here the CDR3 DNA reads TGCAGCGTTGAAGGAGGTTATGGCTACACCTTC.

V and J are TRBV27 and TRBJ1-2; TRBD1 might be the D (6 bases). Trimming shortened V by 3 bases and J by 6 bases, and 8 bases separated the two germline ends. CDR1 MNHEY and CDR2 SMNVEV come from the germline V gene (reference sequence). The CDR3 is 12 residues long. CDR3 amino acids: CASSFGGHGYTF. Here the CDR3 DNA reads TGTGCCAGCAGTTTTGGGGGCCATGGCTACACCTTC.

The chain joins TRBV28 to TRBJ1-1; 8 bases agree with TRBD1. The CDR3 loop spans 15 amino acids. CDR1 and CDR2 (germline): MDHEN, SYDVKM. The trim removed 1 base at V and 10 bases at J, leaving 11 bases unmatched. This CDR3 is CASSLFRDRIMGAFF. CDR3 DNA sequence: TGTGCCAGCAGTTTATTTCGGGACAGGATTATGGGAGCTTTCTTT. Using reference TRBV28 and TRBJ1-1 for the parts outside the CDR3, the full variable domain is DVKVTQSSRYLVKRTGEKVFLECVQDMDHENMFWYRQDPGLGLRLIYFSYDVKMKEKGDIPEGYSVSREKKERFSLILESASTNQTSMYLCASSLFRDRIMGAFFGQGTRLTVV.

This chain uses TRBV28 with TRBJ2-1, with 8 nucleotides matching TRBD1. Germline assignment: CDR1 MDHEN and CDR2 SYDVKM. V was clipped by 7 bases and J by 4 bases; unmatched bases: 18. CDR3 size: 18 residues. CDR3 loop: CASTGRGLGGGIYNEQFF. In DNA form, the CDR3 reads TGTGCCAGCACTGGCAGGGGGCTGGGGGGAGGAATATACAATGAGCAGTTCTTC.

This clone was counted a few times. The chain links TRBV27 to TRBJ2-1; 8 bases match TRBD2. Per germline, CDR1 MNHEY and CDR2 SMNVEV (reference sequence). Trimming took 4 bases from V and 7 from J; bases not matched to a gene: 6. The CDR3 length is 14 residues. CDR3 loop: CASSYGGAENEQFF. For the CDR3, the DNA is TGTGCCAGCAGTTACGGGGGGGCGGAAAATGAGCAGTTCTTC.

The chain uses TRBV11-3 and TRBJ2-7, with 9 bases fitting TRBD2. J gave up 6 bases and V 3 bases, and 9 bases lay outside the gene matches. CDR1 is SGHNT and CDR2 is YENEEA in the germline V gene. The length of the CDR3 is 15 residues. The CDR3 region is CASSLNPAGGGEQYV. CDR3 bases: TGTGCCAGCAGCTTGAACCCAGCGGGAGGCGGCGAGCAGTACGTC.

J is TRBJ1-2 and V is TRBV7-2; possible D gene TRBD1, 5 bases. Germline V lookup: CDR1 SGHTA, CDR2 FQGNSA. Trimming cost V 7 bases and J 4 bases, with 16 bases left between them. There are 14 residues in the CDR3. CDR3 protein: CASTVPGGVYGYTF. The CDR3 DNA reads TGTGCCAGCACCGTACCCGGGGGGGTCTATGGCTACACCTTC.

The chain is built from TRBV9 and TRBJ1-6; D might be TRBD1 (6 bases). The CDR3 has 15 amino acids. The germline V gene encodes CDR1 SGDLS and CDR2 YYNGEE. Trimming cost V 5 bases and J 7 bases, with 16 bases left between them. CDR3 DNA sequence: TGTGCCAGCAGTGCTACAGGGTTGGGGAATTCACCCCTCCACTTT. It is translated as CASSATGLGNSPLHF. The complete variable domain, with remaining parts taken from reference TRBV9 and TRBJ1-6, reads DSGVTQTPKHLITATGQRVTLRCSPRSGDLSVYWYQQSLDQGLQFLIQYYNGEERAKGNILERFSAQQFPDLHSELNLSSLELGDSALYFCASSATGLGNSPLHFGNGTRLTVT.

The V call is TRBV9, the J call TRBJ1-5; D not certain. The CDR3 totals 15 residues. The V gene's germline CDR1 is SGDLS and CDR2 YYNGEE. V was clipped by 0 bases and J by 7 bases, with 14 bases between them. The CDR3 sequence: CASSVGGFGGQPQHF. In nucleotides, the CDR3 is TGTGCCAGCAGCGTAGGCGGATTTGGTGGCCAGCCCCAGCATTTT.

The V gene is TRBV24-1, the J gene TRBJ2-1; 10 bases are shared with TRBD2. V was pared by 4 bases and J by 2 bases, with 4 bases of the junction left unmatched. There are 16 residues in the CDR3. Germline lookup yields CDR1 KGHDR and CDR2 SFDVKD. The CDR3 bases are TGTGCCACCAGTGACGTAGCGGGGGGTCCCTACAATGAGCAGTTCTTC. It translates to CATSDVAGGPYNEQFF.

The V and J genes are TRBV10-2 and TRBJ2-5; D unclear. This CDR3 spans 13 amino acids. V lost 5 bases and J 2 bases, leaving 9 bases between the germline ends. Germline values: CDR1 WSHSY, CDR2 SAAADI. CDR3: CASSLDKQETQYF. CDR3 DNA: TGCGCCAGCAGTTTAGATAAACAAGAGACCCAGTACTTC.